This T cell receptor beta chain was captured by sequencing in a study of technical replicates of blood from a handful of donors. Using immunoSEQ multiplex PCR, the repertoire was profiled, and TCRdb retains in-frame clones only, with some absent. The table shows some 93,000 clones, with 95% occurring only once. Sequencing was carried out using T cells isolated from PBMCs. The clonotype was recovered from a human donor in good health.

The CDR3 DNA sequence: TGTGCCAGCAGCTTCCCAGAGGGGGTAGGCACAGATACGCAGTATTTT. Translating gives CASSFPEGVGTDTQYF. The chain couples TRBV2 to TRBJ2-3; D may be TRBD1 (6 bases). The CDR3 contains 16 residues. V lost 6 bases, J lost 1 base, and 17 bases lay in between. Germline V gives CDR1 SNHLY, CDR2 FYNNEI. Variable domain in full (rest from reference TRBV2 and TRBJ2-3): EPEVTQTPSHQVTQMGQEVILRCVPISNHLYFYWYRQILGQKVEFLVSFYNNEISEKSEIFDDQFSVERPDGSNFTLKIRSTKLEDSAMYFCASSFPEGVGTDTQYFGPGTRLTVL.